What follows are 21 T cell receptor beta chains derived from one specimen sequenced in a study of T cells in Graves' hyperthyroidism and ophthalmopathy. The source material, RNA transcripts, was used to amplify TCR beta CDR3 regions. TCR CDR3 underwent first-round RT-PCR with the HTBI primer set. Via MiXCR, TCRdb re-called the multiplex PCR reads, giving one row per CDR3 protein. The sample records nearly 600,000 distinct CDR3 sequences, approximately 14% being singletons. The sample was blood. Every receptor here comes from a woman aged 25 to 39 with Graves' hyperthyroidism that later progressed to Graves' ophthalmopathy.

About this clonotype: A junction end diverges from the germline sequence, so it may reflect a read error. J is TRBJ2-5 and V is TRBV12-3 or TRBV12-4; D unclear. The CDR3 has 11 amino acids. The CDR3: CASRRSETQCF. CDR3 coding DNA: TGTGCCAGCAGACGCAGTGAGACCCAGTGCTTC.

This clonotype was counted at least ten times. This sequence joins TRBV20-1 and TRBJ1-1, with D unresolved. The CDR3 is made up of 14 amino acids. Trimming cost V 3 bases and J 0 bases, with 11 bases left between them. The germline V gene encodes CDR1 DFQATT and CDR2 SNEGSKA (reference sequence). The CDR3 sequence: CSASPGGLNTEAFF. The CDR3 DNA reads as TGCAGTGCTAGTCCCGGAGGGTTGAACACTGAAGCTTTCTTT.

Many counts were recorded for this clonotype. The V call is TRBV20-1, the J call TRBJ1-5; the D is unclear. The germline gives CDR1 DFQATT, CDR2 SNEGSKA (reference sequence). V lost 1 base to trimming and J lost 1 base, with 8 bases between them. There are 14 residues in the CDR3. DNA of the CDR3: TGCAGTGCTAGAGTAGGAGCCAGCAATCAGCCCCAGCATTTT. Encoded protein: CSARVGASNQPQHF.

Worth noting for this clonotype: With a much larger clone just one base away, this may be a read error. The J gene is TRBJ2-1, the V gene TRBV3-1; 8 positions match TRBD2. Germline V gene data show CDR1 as LGHDT and CDR2 as YNNKEL (reference sequence). CDR3 length: 17 residues. Trimming at V came to 4 bases and at J to 3 bases, leaving 11 bases not matched to a gene. The CDR3 DNA is TGTGCCAGCAGCCCCACGGTAGCGGGGCCGATCTACAATGAGCAGTTCTTC. Residues: CASSPTVAGPIYNEQFF.

This chain links TRBV9 with TRBJ2-3; 8 nucleotides line up with TRBD2. V lost 0 bases to trimming and J lost 0 bases; unmatched junction nucleotides: 6. Germline-derived CDR1 and CDR2 are SGDLS and YYNGEE. There are 17 residues in the CDR3. CDR3: CASSVDSGGVSTDTQYF. CDR3 bases: TGTGCCAGCAGCGTAGACTCCGGGGGGGTTAGCACAGATACGCAGTATTTT. Based on the CDR3 plus reference TRBV9 and TRBJ2-3, the full variable domain is DSGVTQTPKHLITATGQRVTLRCSPRSGDLSVYWYQQSLDQGLQFLIQYYNGEERAKGNILERFSAQQFPDLHSELNLSSLELGDSALYFCASSVDSGGVSTDTQYFGPGTRLTVL.

This clonotype was seen many times. The chain recombines TRBV6-2 or TRBV6-3 with TRBJ2-1; TRBD2 agrees at 7 bases. The J segment lost 0 bases and the V segment lost 6 bases, leaving 11 bases of the junction unmatched. The CDR3 is 17 residues long. The germline V gene has CDR1 MNHEY and CDR2 SVGEGT. The chain's CDR3 is CASRDDFWGGSYNEQFF. CDR3 DNA sequence: TGTGCCAGCAGGGACGACTTTTGGGGGGGCTCCTACAATGAGCAGTTCTTC.

This chain connects TRBV7-9 to TRBJ1-3; 7 bases are a match to TRBD1. CDR3 length: 16 amino acids. The ends lost 3 bases at V and 0 bases at J; junction bases unmatched: 5. The germline gives CDR1 SEHNR, CDR2 FQNEAQ (reference sequence). CDR3 sequence: CASSFQDRYSGNTIYF. The DNA for the CDR3 is TGTGCCAGCAGCTTCCAGGACAGGTACTCTGGAAACACCATATATTTT. The full variable domain, in which reference TRBV7-9 and TRBJ1-3 provide the parts outside the CDR3, is DTGVSQNPRHKITKRGQNVTFRCDPISEHNRLYWYRQTLGQGPEFLTYFQNEAQLEKSRLLSDRFSAERPKGSFSTLEIQRTEQGDSAMYLCASSFQDRYSGNTIYFGEGSWLTVV.

This clonotype was seen repeatedly, ten times or more. The chain has TRBV13 and TRBJ1-1; possible D gene TRBD1, 5 bases. Germline V gene data show CDR1 as PRHDT and CDR2 as FYEKMQ (reference sequence). V was cut by 0 bases and J by 6 bases, with 17 bases left in between. The CDR3 runs 16 residues. In DNA form, the CDR3 reads TGTGCCAGCAGCTTAGGTCTACAGGAGGGGATGTCTGAAGCTTTCTTT. Protein product: CASSLGLQEGMSEAFF.

Ten or more counts support this clonotype. The J gene is TRBJ1-2, the V gene TRBV20-1, with 8 bases lining up with TRBD1. The ends lost 3 bases at V and 5 bases at J; junction bases unmatched: 17. The CDR3 extends over 17 amino acids. Germline V gives CDR1 DFQATT, CDR2 SNEGSKA (reference sequence). The CDR3 bases are TGCAGTGCTAGTTACAGGGGGGGCTCCTCGCCATCGTATGGCTACACCTTC. Encoded protein: CSASYRGGSSPSYGYTF.

This clonotype was counted a single time. The gene calls are TRBV20-1 and TRBJ2-7, with D uncertain. The CDR3 totals 11 residues. Trimming took 6 bases from V and 7 from J, leaving 13 bases between them. Germline CDR1 reads DFQATT; CDR2 reads SNEGSKA (reference sequence). CDR3 region: CSAADCLEQYF. In nucleotides, the CDR3 is TGCAGTGCCGCCGACTGCTTGGAGCAGTACTTC.

This clonotype was observed many times. The rearrangement links TRBV20-1 to TRBJ2-5, with no clear D. V shed 0 bases and J shed 1 base, with 18 bases lying between them. This CDR3 has 17 amino acids. Germline CDR1 DFQATT, CDR2 SNEGSKA (reference sequence). The CDR3: CSARDHFGLGLQETQYF. The CDR3 nucleotides are TGCAGTGCTAGAGATCATTTTGGGCTTGGGCTCCAAGAGACCCAGTACTTC.

This clonotype showed up many times. The rearrangement joins TRBV13 to TRBJ2-1; no clear D gene. The CDR3 covers 12 residues. The ends were cut back, 2 bases at V and 6 bases at J, with 5 bases in the middle. Germline V lookup: CDR1 PRHDT, CDR2 FYEKMQ (reference sequence). The CDR3 reads CASSLIGNEQFF. The CDR3 coding sequence is TGTGCCAGCAGCTTAATAGGCAATGAGCAGTTCTTC.

The V call is TRBV5-1, the J call TRBJ1-1; no clear D gene. The CDR3 contains 14 residues. Trimming shortened V by 5 bases and J by 3 bases, and 14 bases separated the two germline ends. The germline V gene has CDR1 SGHRS and CDR2 YFSETQ. The CDR3 region is CASSQGYSDTEAFF. CDR3 in DNA: TGCGCCAGCAGTCAAGGATATTCGGACACTGAAGCTTTCTTT. Based on the CDR3 plus reference TRBV5-1 and TRBJ1-1, the full variable domain is KAGVTQTPRYLIKTRGQQVTLSCSPISGHRSVSWYQQTPGQGLQFLFEYFSETQRNKGNFPGRFSGRQFSNSRSEMNVSTLELGDSALYLCASSQGYSDTEAFFGQGTRLTVV.

Many counts were recorded for this clonotype. The chain employs TRBV28 and TRBJ2-5; D is ambiguous. In germline, CDR1 is MDHEN, CDR2 SYDVKM. The V and J ends lost 7 bases and 4 bases respectively, with 10 bases between them. CDR3 length equals 12 residues. CDR3 DNA sequence: TGTGCCAGCACTTCGGTAGTAGAGACCCAGTACTTC. It specifies CASTSVVETQYF.

This clonotype was observed many times. The rearrangement joins TRBV27 to TRBJ1-5; 8 bases match TRBD1. The CDR3 runs to 14 residues. With 2 bases clipped from V and 6 bases from J, the junction kept 3 bases outside the gene matches. The germline V gene has CDR1 MNHEY and CDR2 SMNVEV (reference sequence). CDR3 loop: CASSLDRGAQPQHF. CDR3 in DNA: TGTGCCAGCAGTTTAGACAGGGGCGCTCAGCCCCAGCATTTT.

Many counts were recorded for this clonotype. CDR3 sequence: CASSFSRTSPNEKLFF. CDR3 in DNA: TGTGCCAGCAGTTTCTCCCGAACTTCGCCTAATGAAAAACTGTTTTTT. The genes are TRBV12-3 or TRBV12-4 and TRBJ1-4; no reliable D call. The V end was cut by 3 bases, the J end by 3 bases, with 14 bases between. This CDR3 comprises 16 residues.

The J gene is TRBJ2-6, the V gene TRBV7-9, with D maybe TRBD1 (5 bases). The CDR3 is 18 amino acids. Germline CDR1 reads SEHNR; CDR2 reads FQNEAQ (reference sequence). V was clipped by 5 bases and J by 0 bases, with 17 bases between them. The CDR3 loop is CASSPVTASVSGANVLTF. For the CDR3, the DNA is TGTGCCAGCAGCCCAGTGACAGCCTCGGTCTCTGGGGCCAACGTCCTGACTTTC.

A few counts support this clonotype. The V call is TRBV2, the J call TRBJ2-1, with 7 bases lining up with TRBD2. CDR1 is SNHLY, CDR2 FYNNEI, per germline. The V and J ends lost 7 bases and 6 bases, in that order; junction bases with no gene match: 15. The CDR3 is made up of 16 amino acids. CDR3 sequence (DNA): TGTGCCAGCATCCCATTGGGAGGGCCCGGGGGCAATGAGCAGTTCTTC. Translating it yields CASIPLGGPGGNEQFF.

This clonotype occurred many times. This rearrangement joins TRBV27 to TRBJ2-5; the match to TRBD2 covers 10 bases. The CDR3 has 15 amino acids. CDR1 is MNHEY and CDR2 is SMNVEV in the germline V gene (reference sequence). With V trimmed by 2 bases and J by 2 bases, 2 bases remained unmatched. CDR3 sequence (DNA): TGTGCCAGCAGTTTACAAGCGGGAGGGCAAGAGACCCAGTACTTC. Translation: CASSLQAGGQETQYF.

This clonotype was observed at least ten times. The CDR3 bases are TGTGCCAGCAGTGACGGGGCAGTGCCTAATAATTCACCCCTCCACTTT. Amino acid sequence: CASSDGAVPNNSPLHF. The chain employs TRBV2 and TRBJ1-6; possible D gene TRBD1, 5 bases. The germline V gene encodes CDR1 SNHLY and CDR2 FYNNEI. The CDR3 contains 16 residues. The ends were cut back, 3 bases at V and 5 bases at J, with 14 bases in the middle.

This clonotype occurred many times. The J gene is TRBJ2-2, the V gene TRBV6-1, with 9 positions matching TRBD2. After removal of 5 bases from V and 0 bases from J, the junction contained 1 base not matched to a gene. From germline, CDR1 is MNHNS and CDR2 SASEGT. The CDR3 sequence is 15 residues long. The CDR3 here is CASSLAGSNTGELFF. The CDR3 bases are TGTGCCAGCAGTCTAGCGGGATCGAACACCGGGGAGCTGTTTTTT.